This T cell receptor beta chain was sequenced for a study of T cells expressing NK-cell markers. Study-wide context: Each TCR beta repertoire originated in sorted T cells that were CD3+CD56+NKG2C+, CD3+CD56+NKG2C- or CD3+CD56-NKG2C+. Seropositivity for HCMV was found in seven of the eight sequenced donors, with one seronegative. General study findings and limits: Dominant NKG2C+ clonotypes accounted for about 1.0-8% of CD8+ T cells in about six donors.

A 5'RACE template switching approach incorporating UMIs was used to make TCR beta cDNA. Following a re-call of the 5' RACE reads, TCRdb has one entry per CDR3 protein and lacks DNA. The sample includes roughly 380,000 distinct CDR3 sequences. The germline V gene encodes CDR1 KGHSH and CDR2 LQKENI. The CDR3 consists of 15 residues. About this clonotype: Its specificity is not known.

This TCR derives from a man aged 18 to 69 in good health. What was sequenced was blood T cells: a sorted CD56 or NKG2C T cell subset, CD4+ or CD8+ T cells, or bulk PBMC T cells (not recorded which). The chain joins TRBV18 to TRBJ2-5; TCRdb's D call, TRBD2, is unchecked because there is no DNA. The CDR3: CASSLSARVKETQYF.